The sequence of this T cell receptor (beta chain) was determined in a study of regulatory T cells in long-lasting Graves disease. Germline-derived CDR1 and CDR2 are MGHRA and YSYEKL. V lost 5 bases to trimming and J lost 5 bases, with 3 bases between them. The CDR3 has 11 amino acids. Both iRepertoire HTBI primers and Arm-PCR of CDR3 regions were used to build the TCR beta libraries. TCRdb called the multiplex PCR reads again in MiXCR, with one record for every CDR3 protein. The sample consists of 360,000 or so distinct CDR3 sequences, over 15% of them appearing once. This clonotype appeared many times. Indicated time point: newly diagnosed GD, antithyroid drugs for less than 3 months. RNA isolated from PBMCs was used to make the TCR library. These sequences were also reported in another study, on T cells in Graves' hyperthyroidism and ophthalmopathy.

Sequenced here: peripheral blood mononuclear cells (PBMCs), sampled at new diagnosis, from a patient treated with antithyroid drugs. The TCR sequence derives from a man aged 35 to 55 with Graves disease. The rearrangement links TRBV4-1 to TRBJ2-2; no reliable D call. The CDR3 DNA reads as TGCGCCAGCAGCGAAACCGGGGAGCTGTTTTTT. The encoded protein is CASSETGELFF.